Following are 23 T cell receptor beta chains from one sample sequenced in a study of cytomegalovirus exposure and HLA in healthy donors. It was with 60 Vbeta and 13 Jbeta primers that the PCR ran. Assay: immunoSEQ multiplex PCR; the TCRdb copy retains only in-frame clones and omits some. The data show around 100,000 clones, about 74% seen once. Source material: PBMCs. These TCRs come from a man aged 30 to 39 in good health and CMV-seropositive.

The gene calls are TRBV7-9 and TRBJ2-1; the match to TRBD2 covers 12 bases. Germline CDR1 SEHNR, CDR2 FQNEAQ (reference sequence). The CDR3 has 15 amino acids. V shed 4 bases, J shed 7 bases, and the junction held 5 bases outside the gene matches. The CDR3 nucleotides are TGTGCCAGCAGCTGGACGACTAGCGGGGGTAATGAGCAGTTCTTC. Protein: CASSWTTSGGNEQFF.

V usage is TRBV29-1 and J usage is TRBJ1-1; TRBD1 is a possible D gene (5 bases). The CDR3 length is 12 residues. Germline V lookup: CDR1 SQVTM, CDR2 ANQGSEA. The ends were cut back, 4 bases at V and 3 bases at J, with 9 bases in the middle. The CDR3 loop is CSVGGEYTEAFF. Here the CDR3 DNA reads TGCAGCGTTGGGGGGGAGTACACTGAAGCTTTCTTT.

The chain recombines TRBV19 with TRBJ1-2, with a possible D match to TRBD1 (5 bases). CDR1 LNHDA and CDR2 SQIVND come from the germline V gene (reference sequence). V dropped 7 bases and J dropped 8 bases, with 14 bases sitting between them. This CDR3 is 12 amino acids long. The CDR3: CASTWGERGYTF. CDR3 DNA sequence: TGTGCCAGTACTTGGGGGGAACGCGGCTACACCTTC.

The table lists this clone with a few counts. The chain recombines TRBV7-2 with TRBJ2-7; D not resolved. Germline V gives CDR1 SGHTA, CDR2 FQGNSA. Trimming removed 1 base from V and 2 bases from J, with 12 bases in between. The CDR3 is made up of 15 amino acids. The CDR3 loop reads CASSLDATGTYEQYF. In nucleotides, the CDR3 is TGTGCCAGCAGCTTAGATGCGACTGGAACCTACGAGCAGTACTTC.

A few counts support this clone. This chain connects TRBV29-1 to TRBJ2-7; the D gene is possibly TRBD2 (6 bases). The CDR3 runs to 13 residues. Germline assignment: CDR1 SQVTM and CDR2 ANQGSEA. Deletions cut 3 bases from V and 5 bases from J, with 14 bases between. The CDR3 here is CSVDPGAGNEQYF. CDR3 nucleotides: TGCAGCGTTGACCCCGGGGCGGGAAACGAGCAGTACTTC.

The chain employs TRBV7-2 and TRBJ2-1; the D is unclear. The CDR3 extends over 12 amino acids. CDR1 and CDR2 (germline): SGHTA, FQGNSA. Trimming pared 5 bases from V and 4 bases from J, leaving 6 bases between. The CDR3 reads CASSAYYNEQFF. CDR3 bases: TGTGCCAGCAGCGCCTATTACAATGAGCAGTTCTTC.

This chain links TRBV5-6 with TRBJ1-2; D uncertain. The ends were cut back, 7 bases at V and 4 bases at J, with 14 bases in the middle. Germline CDR1 is SGHDT and CDR2 is YYEEEE. This CDR3 region has 13 residues. The CDR3 DNA follows: TGTGCCAGCCTGCTGAGTATCGGCTATGGCTACACCTTC. Residues: CASLLSIGYGYTF.

This clone turned up a few times. For the CDR3, the DNA is TGTGCCATCAGGGAAACTAGCGGGGGGAATGAGCAGTTCTTC. Translation: CAIRETSGGNEQFF. This sequence joins TRBV10-3 and TRBJ2-1; 12 bases match TRBD2. The CDR3 sequence is 14 residues long. V gave up 6 bases and J gave up 7 bases; unmatched junction bases: 4. In germline, CDR1 is ENHRY, CDR2 SYGVKD.

Of note for this clone: The junction differs from germline at one of its ends, possibly a read error. The chain is built from TRBV6-6 and TRBJ1-2; D gene ambiguous. This CDR3 comprises 12 residues. CDR1 is MNHNY, CDR2 SVGAGI, per germline (reference sequence). DNA of the CDR3: TGTGCCAGCAGCCGGATCAACTATGGCTACCCCTTC. Its protein is CASSRINYGYPF.

In this sample, this clone turned up many times. The chain uses TRBV5-1 and TRBJ2-3; 13 nucleotides agree with TRBD2. Germline V CDR1 and CDR2: SGHRS, YFSETQ. CDR3 size: 15 residues. V lost 4 bases and J lost 4; bases outside the gene matches: 3. CDR3: CASSALAGGADTQYF. In nucleotides, the CDR3 is TGCGCCAGCAGCGCACTAGCGGGGGGGGCAGATACGCAGTATTTT.

This clone was counted only a few times. The chain carries TRBV10-3 and TRBJ1-4, with D uncertain. Germline assignment: CDR1 ENHRY and CDR2 SYGVKD. V gave up 0 bases and J gave up 6 bases, with 5 bases separating them. The length of the CDR3 is 13 residues. The CDR3 region is CAISESADEKLFF. The CDR3 DNA reads TGTGCCATCAGTGAGTCGGCAGATGAAAAACTGTTTTTT.

This clone was observed at least ten times. V usage is TRBV6-5 and J usage is TRBJ1-6; no clear D. Germline values: CDR1 MNHEY, CDR2 SVGAGI. The CDR3 length is 14 residues. Trimming stripped 2 bases from V and 9 bases from J, with 11 bases between. As DNA, the CDR3 is TGTGCCAGCAGTTACGGGCAGCACGGTTCACCCCTCCACTTT. It codes for CASSYGQHGSPLHF.

The gene calls are TRBV11-2 and TRBJ1-6, with D perhaps matching TRBD1 (5 bases). Trimming pared 5 bases from V and 10 bases from J, leaving 15 bases between. The CDR3 loop spans 14 amino acids. Germline CDR1 and CDR2: SGHAT and FQNNGV. For the CDR3, the DNA is TGTGCCAGCAGCCCTGCGGGGGGAGGATCACCCCTCCACTTT. It is translated as CASSPAGGGSPLHF.

This clone was seen more than once but under ten times. The chain is built from TRBV6-5 and TRBJ1-2; 11 bases map to TRBD1. The CDR3 spans 16 residues. V gave up 2 bases and J gave up 4 bases; unmatched junction bases: 6. Germline CDR1 reads MNHEY; CDR2 reads SVGAGI. The CDR3 nucleotides read TGTGCCAGCAGTTACGTAAGGACAGGGGGCACCTATGGCTACACCTTC. It codes for CASSYVRTGGTYGYTF.

This clone has just a few counts. The V gene is TRBV27, the J gene TRBJ2-7; 9 bases align to TRBD1. Germline loops: CDR1 MNHEY, CDR2 SMNVEV (reference sequence). Trimming removed 2 bases from V and 3 bases from J; junction bases left unmatched: 5. The CDR3 contains 15 residues. CDR3 nucleotides: TGTGCCAGCAGTTTAACAGGGGGCCCGTTCTACGAGCAGTACTTC. Residues: CASSLTGGPFYEQYF.

In the case of this clone: The same CDR3 also results from other DNA sequences found in this sample. This chain uses TRBV4-2 with TRBJ1-5, with a tentative D call TRBD1 (5 bases). With 0 bases removed from V and 5 bases from J, the gap between germline ends came to 5 bases. The CDR3 runs to 13 residues. CDR1 and CDR2 from the germline V gene are LGHNA and YNFKEQ. In DNA form, the CDR3 reads TGTGCCAGCAGCCAAGACAGGGATCAGCCCCAGCATTTT. This encodes CASSQDRDQPQHF.

The V and J genes are TRBV7-9 and TRBJ2-1; D ambiguous. The germline V gene encodes CDR1 SEHNR and CDR2 FQNEAQ (reference sequence). The V gene lost 6 bases and the J gene lost 4 bases, with 10 bases spanning the gap. The CDR3 has 13 residues. CDR3 loop: CASSGWAYNEQFF. The CDR3 DNA reads TGTGCCAGCAGTGGTTGGGCTTACAATGAGCAGTTCTTC.

This clone was counted only a few times. The rearrangement links TRBV5-5 to TRBJ2-5; weak D call: TRBD1 (5 bases). Germline assignment: CDR1 SGHKS and CDR2 YYEKEE (reference sequence). The CDR3 totals 15 residues. The V and J ends lost 1 base and 5 bases respectively, with 15 bases between them. Here the CDR3 reads CASSLRQGVWETQYF. Written as DNA, the CDR3 is TGTGCCAGCAGCTTGCGCCAGGGCGTCTGGGAGACCCAGTACTTC.

The V call is TRBV9, the J call TRBJ2-3, with a tentative D call TRBD1 (7 bases). The CDR3 sequence is 15 residues long. V dropped 1 base and J dropped 6 bases, with 15 bases sitting between them. Germline V gene data show CDR1 as SGDLS and CDR2 as YYNGEE. CDR3 coding DNA: TGTGCCAGCAGCGTAACGGGGGCCAGGGGGGATACGCAGTATTTT. It encodes CASSVTGARGDTQYF.

The V call is TRBV11-2, the J call TRBJ2-3; D is ambiguous. Germline V CDR1 and CDR2: SGHAT, FQNNGV. The CDR3 loop spans 15 amino acids. V was clipped by 1 base and J by 6 bases, with 14 bases between them. CDR3 coding DNA: TGTGCCAGCAGCTTAGGGGCGAGTCCATTGGATACGCAGTATTTT. Translated, it gives CASSLGASPLDTQYF.

The chain employs TRBV7-9 and TRBJ2-6, with 9 bases that match TRBD1. The CDR3 runs 15 residues. The junction had 2 bases not matched to a gene; V was cut back by 5 bases and J by 3 bases. In germline, CDR1 is SEHNR, CDR2 FQNEAQ (reference sequence). CDR3 DNA sequence: TGTGCCAGCAGCCCGACAGGGGGTGGGGCCAACGTCCTGACTTTC. This encodes CASSPTGGGANVLTF.

The rearrangement joins TRBV19 to TRBJ1-1; tentative D call: TRBD1 (5 bases). The CDR3 sequence is 16 residues long. With 2 bases removed from V and 5 bases from J, the gap between germline ends came to 18 bases. Germline V gives CDR1 LNHDA, CDR2 SQIVND (reference sequence). The CDR3 region has the DNA TGTGCCAGTAGTATACTCCCGACAGCACCGTGGACTGAAGCTTTCTTT. Its translation is CASSILPTAPWTEAFF.

V is TRBV27 and J is TRBJ1-1; TRBD1 is a possible D gene (5 bases). Trimming stripped 0 bases from V and 2 bases from J, with 7 bases between. The CDR3 contains 14 residues. Germline V gene sequence: CDR1 MNHEY, CDR2 SMNVEV (reference sequence). Here the CDR3 reads CASSLSGLNTEAFF. CDR3 sequence (DNA): TGTGCCAGCAGTTTATCGGGACTAAACACTGAAGCTTTCTTT.